Shown below are 25 T cell receptor beta chains from a single sample sequenced in a study of breast tumors, draining lymph nodes, adjacent tissues. MiXCR, run by TCRdb on the multiplex PCR reads, gives a single entry per CDR3 protein. The table lists 70,000 or so distinct CDR3 sequences, less than 50% of them singletons, with about 8.4% in the top ten. Sequences were obtained from breast tumor tissue. The receptors shown here come from a female donor with breast cancer. Some clones in this sample may be carry-over from other donors' samples.

The CDR3: CASNPERLAYGYTF. The CDR3 coding sequence is TGTGCCAGCAACCCGGAGAGGTTAGCCTATGGCTACACCTTC. The V and J genes are TRBV6-6 and TRBJ1-2; D is ambiguous. The CDR3 totals 14 residues. V was trimmed by 7 bases and J by 4 bases, leaving 16 bases between them. Germline loops: CDR1 MNHNY, CDR2 SVGAGI (reference sequence).

The V gene is TRBV29-1, the J gene TRBJ2-1; 7 bases are shared with TRBD2. The CDR3 spans 15 residues. CDR1 and CDR2 (germline): SQVTM, ANQGSEA. The CDR3 protein is CSVFFGGSPYNEQFF. The DNA of the CDR3 is TGCAGTGTCTTCTTCGGCGGGAGTCCCTACAATGAGCAGTTCTTC.

J is TRBJ2-7 and V is TRBV5-1; 11 nucleotides agree with TRBD1. Germline CDR1 SGHRS, CDR2 YFSETQ. The ends lost 5 bases at V and 4 bases at J; junction bases unmatched: 5. The CDR3 is 14 residues long. In DNA, the CDR3 is TGCGCCAGCAGGTCCGGACAGGGGGCGTACGAGCAGTACTTC. Translating it yields CASRSGQGAYEQYF.

The rearrangement joins TRBV14 to TRBJ1-2, with D perhaps TRBD1 (5 bases). The CDR3 spans 15 residues. CDR1 SGHDN and CDR2 FVKESK come from the germline V gene. V lost 3 bases, J lost 7 bases, and 18 bases lay in between. CDR3 in amino acids: CASSQDSGTYGGYTF. The CDR3 region has the DNA TGTGCCAGCAGCCAGGACTCAGGGACCTACGGTGGCTACACCTTC.

V and J are TRBV7-2 and TRBJ1-2; TRBD1 might be the D (5 bases). V gave up 5 bases and J gave up 4 bases, with 11 bases separating them. Germline CDR1 is SGHTA and CDR2 is FQGNSA. CDR3 length equals 13 residues. CDR3 DNA sequence: TGTGCCAGCAGCCCCGACAGTCTCTATGGCTACACCTTC. The encoded protein is CASSPDSLYGYTF.

This clonotype qualifies as medium-sized. In DNA form, the CDR3 reads TGCAGTGCTAGAGGAGGCCGGAACCCTACCTACGAGCAGTACTTC. Its protein is CSARGGRNPTYEQYF. V is TRBV20-1 and J is TRBJ2-7; D is uncertain. This CDR3 contains 15 residues. Germline V CDR1 and CDR2: DFQATT, SNEGSKA (reference sequence). Trimming left V 1 base short and J 2 bases short, with 15 bases between.

Comments on this clonotype: The junction does not match germline at one end; this may be a read error. This chain joins TRBV29-1 and TRBJ2-2; D could derive from TRBD1 or TRBD2 (5 bases each). The CDR3 length is 15 residues. Germline lookup yields CDR1 SQVTM and CDR2 ANQGSEA. The CDR3 DNA reads as TGCAGCGCGAACAGGAGTGGACTGAACACCGGGGAGCTGTTCTTT. Encoded protein: CSANRSGLNTGELFF.

This clonotype was seen many times. The rearrangement uses TRBV6-4 and TRBJ2-1; 11 bases are a match to TRBD2. The CDR3 runs to 15 residues. The germline CDR1 and CDR2 sequences are MRHNA and SNTAGT. The V gene end was trimmed by 5 bases and the J gene end by 4 bases; junction bases not matched to a gene: 4. This CDR3 reads CASSPRLAGYNEQFF. The CDR3 coding sequence is TGTGCCAGCAGTCCGCGACTAGCGGGGTACAATGAGCAGTTCTTC.

The table lists this clonotype with a count of one. The gene calls are TRBV4-2 and TRBJ2-1; possible D gene TRBD2, 5 bases. The germline CDR1 and CDR2 sequences are LGHNA and YNFKEQ. V lost 3 bases, J lost 0 bases, and 12 bases lay in between. The length of the CDR3 is 16 residues. The DNA for the CDR3 is TGTGCCAGCAGCCAGAGGGAGCGGAGCTCCTACAATGAGCAGTTCTTC. It codes for CASSQRERSSYNEQFF.

This clonotype is categorized as medium-sized. The V call is TRBV7-9, the J call TRBJ1-6; D remains ambiguous. The V and J ends lost 2 bases and 0 bases respectively, with 8 bases between them. The CDR3 has 16 amino acids. Germline CDR1 and CDR2: SEHNR and FQNEAQ (reference sequence). CDR3 nucleotides: TGTGCCAGCAGCTTAAGGGCGAGCTCCTATAATTCACCCCTCCACTTT. It codes for CASSLRASSYNSPLHF. Using reference TRBV7-9 and TRBJ1-6 for the parts outside the CDR3, the full variable domain is DTGVSQNPRHKITKRGQNVTFRCDPISEHNRLYWYRQTLGQGPEFLTYFQNEAQLEKSRLLSDRFSAERPKGSFSTLEIQRTEQGDSAMYLCASSLRASSYNSPLHFGNGTRLTVT.

The rearrangement joins TRBV7-2 to TRBJ2-3; 10 nucleotides line up with TRBD2. With 2 bases clipped from V and 4 bases from J, the junction kept 6 bases outside the gene matches. Germline CDR1 is SGHTA and CDR2 is FQGNSA. This CDR3 spans 16 amino acids. The CDR3 nucleotides are TGTGCCAGCAGCTTATGGCTAGCGGGAGAGGCAGATACGCAGTATTTT. Its protein product is CASSLWLAGEADTQYF.

This clonotype was found once. The genes are TRBV4-2 and TRBJ2-3; D possibly corresponds to TRBD2 (5 bases). From germline, CDR1 is LGHNA and CDR2 YNFKEQ. V lost 4 bases and J lost 5, with 13 bases in between. This CDR3 is built from 14 residues. CDR3 nucleotides: TGTGCCAGCAGCCCTCGAGGGTTCGAAGATACGCAGTATTTT. Translation gives CASSPRGFEDTQYF.

This clonotype was counted ten times or more. The rearrangement joins TRBV7-2 to TRBJ2-1; D remains unclear. The CDR3 contains 14 residues. CDR1 and CDR2 (germline): SGHTA, FQGNSA. Between the trimmed V and J ends, which lost 1 base and 5 bases, there was a span of 9 bases. The CDR3 is CTSSLGPSNNEQFF. In nucleotides, the CDR3 is TGTACCAGCAGCTTAGGCCCTTCTAACAATGAGCAGTTCTTC.

This clonotype was seen at least ten times. The chain recombines TRBV7-9 with TRBJ2-5, with D unresolved. This CDR3 has 16 amino acids. Trimming removed 2 bases from V and 5 bases from J, with 18 bases in between. From germline, CDR1 is SEHNR and CDR2 FQNEAQ (reference sequence). Here the CDR3 reads CASSLWLGYLGETQYF. Written as DNA, the CDR3 is TGTGCCAGCAGCTTATGGCTCGGCTATCTGGGGGAGACCCAGTACTTC. Based on the CDR3 plus reference TRBV7-9 and TRBJ2-5, the full variable domain is DTGVSQNPRHKITKRGQNVTFRCDPISEHNRLYWYRQTLGQGPEFLTYFQNEAQLEKSRLLSDRFSAERPKGSFSTLEIQRTEQGDSAMYLCASSLWLGYLGETQYFGPGTRLLVL.

The J gene is TRBJ2-5, the V gene TRBV11-2; possibly TRBD2 for D (5 bases). CDR1 and CDR2 (germline): SGHAT, FQNNGV. V lost 1 base and J 5 bases, leaving 17 bases between the germline ends. The CDR3 covers 16 residues. CDR3 in amino acids: CASSLGLPNSAETQYF. As DNA, the CDR3 is TGTGCCAGCAGCTTAGGACTACCGAACAGCGCGGAGACCCAGTACTTC.

This clonotype was observed many times. The chain carries TRBV27 and TRBJ1-6; possible D gene TRBD1, 5 bases. V gave up 11 bases and J gave up 2 bases, with 13 bases separating them. This CDR3 contains 14 residues. The V gene's germline CDR1 is MNHEY and CDR2 SMNVEV (reference sequence). CDR3 bases: TGTGCCGCGTCAAGGGGTACCTATAATTCACCCCTCCACTTT. It encodes CAASRGTYNSPLHF.

The chain couples TRBV29-1 to TRBJ1-5; no definite D call. The CDR3 runs 13 residues. The germline gives CDR1 SQVTM, CDR2 ANQGSEA. Trimming shortened V by 5 bases and J by 1 base, and 9 bases separated the two germline ends. This CDR3 reads CSVSMASNQPQHF. As DNA, the CDR3 is TGCAGCGTTTCCATGGCCAGCAATCAGCCCCAGCATTTT.

The sample holds a few counts of this clonotype. Germline and junction disagree at one end, which may indicate a read error. This rearrangement joins TRBV7-9 to TRBJ1-2; tentatively, D is TRBD1 (6 bases). In germline, CDR1 is SEHNR, CDR2 FQNEAQ (reference sequence). The CDR3 length is 15 residues. As DNA, the CDR3 is TGTGCCAGCAGCTTAGGGACCCAGGGGTTCTATGGCTACCCCTTC. This gives the protein CASSLGTQGFYGYPF.

This clonotype occurred a few times. The junction and the germline gene differ at one end; a read error may be behind it. The V call is TRBV9, the J call TRBJ2-4; D perhaps matches TRBD1 (6 bases). This CDR3 is built from 14 residues. Per the germline V gene, CDR1 is SGDLS and CDR2 is YYNGEE. CDR3 protein: CASSVAPGVDIQSF. CDR3 bases: TGTGCCAGCAGCGTAGCCCCAGGGGTGGACATTCAGTCCTTC.

This chain joins TRBV2 and TRBJ1-6, with a weak D call TRBD1 (5 bases). The CDR3 loop spans 14 amino acids. The V end lost 6 bases, the J end lost 9 bases, and 15 bases lay between the germline ends. Germline CDR1 is SNHLY and CDR2 is FYNNEI. The CDR3 loop reads CASRESGRLSPLHF. The CDR3 DNA is TGTGCCAGCAGGGAATCGGGACGGCTTTCACCCCTCCACTTT. Variable domain in full (rest from reference TRBV2 and TRBJ1-6): EPEVTQTPSHQVTQMGQEVILRCVPISNHLYFYWYRQILGQKVEFLVSFYNNEISEKSEIFDDQFSVERPDGSNFTLKIRSTKLEDSAMYFCASRESGRLSPLHFGNGTRLTVT.

This clonotype has a handful of counts. The gene calls are TRBV10-3 and TRBJ1-4, with a tentative D call TRBD1 (5 bases). Germline CDR1 is ENHRY and CDR2 is SYGVKD. There are 16 residues in the CDR3. V lost 6 bases to trimming and J lost 1 base, with 15 bases between them. The CDR3 sequence is CAISVGTGGTNEKLFF. DNA of the CDR3: TGTGCCATCAGCGTAGGGACGGGCGGAACTAATGAAAAACTGTTTTTT.

This clonotype was recorded many times. This chain uses TRBV30 with TRBJ1-2; 9 bases map to TRBD1. CDR3 length: 16 amino acids. V lost 0 bases and J lost 5; bases outside the gene matches: 10. The germline V gene encodes CDR1 GTSNPN and CDR2 SVGIG (reference sequence). CDR3: CAWSVNYAGTGYGYTF. The CDR3 DNA follows: TGTGCCTGGAGTGTAAACTACGCCGGGACAGGGTATGGCTACACCTTC.

The chain links TRBV3-1 to TRBJ1-5, with D unclear. The CDR3 has 13 residues. The V gene lost 1 base and the J gene lost 3 bases, with 4 bases spanning the gap. Germline CDR1 LGHDT, CDR2 YNNKEL (reference sequence). The CDR3 here is CASSQATNQPQHF. CDR3 bases: TGTGCCAGCAGCCAAGCCACCAATCAGCCCCAGCATTTT. The whole variable domain, filled in from reference TRBV3-1 and TRBJ1-5, reads DTAVSQTPKYLVTQMGNDKSIKCEQNLGHDTMYWYKQDSKKFLKIMFSYNNKELIINETVPNRFSPKSPDKAHLNLHINSLELGDSAVYFCASSQATNQPQHFGDGTRLSIL.

This rearrangement joins TRBV5-1 to TRBJ2-7; 12 bases fit TRBD1. Germline V lookup: CDR1 SGHRS, CDR2 YFSETQ. The CDR3 extends over 15 amino acids. With V trimmed by 2 bases and J by 9 bases, 9 bases remained unmatched. CDR3 coding DNA: TGCGCCAGCAGCTTAACCGGGACAGGGGGCGAACTGCAGTACTTC. This translates into CASSLTGTGGELQYF. The variable domain in full, with the rest retrieved from reference TRBV5-1 and TRBJ2-7, is KAGVTQTPRYLIKTRGQQVTLSCSPISGHRSVSWYQQTPGQGLQFLFEYFSETQRNKGNFPGRFSGRQFSNSRSEMNVSTLELGDSALYLCASSLTGTGGELQYFGPGTRLTVT.

This clonotype was recorded a few times. A single base separates this from a much larger clone, so it may be a read error. The V and J genes are TRBV12-5 and TRBJ2-1, with a possible D match to TRBD2 (6 bases). Between the trimmed V and J ends, which lost 6 bases and 9 bases, there was a span of 18 bases. Per the germline V gene, CDR1 is LGHNT and CDR2 is FRNRAP. The CDR3 has 14 amino acids. The CDR3 here is CASGRDGPEGEQFF. In nucleotides, the CDR3 is TGTGCTAGTGGACGGGACGGGCCGGAGGGTGAGCAGTTCTTC. Combining the CDR3 with reference TRBV12-5 and TRBJ2-1 gives the whole variable domain DARVTQTPRHKVTEMGQEVTMRCQPILGHNTVFWYRQTMMQGLELLAYFRNRAPLDDSGMPKDRFSAEMPDATLATLKIQPSEPRDSAVYFCASGRDGPEGEQFFGPGTRLTVL.